This T cell receptor (beta chain) came from a study of tumor-infiltrating lymphocytes in primary liver carcinoma. Study-wide points: Only around 7.5-24% of top clones occurred in all five tumor regions.

The tissue used was unsorted bulk material of 20-30 mg. RNA and DNA were co-extracted from it with the AllPrep DNA/RNA mini kit. Germline CDR1 and CDR2: SGHKS and YYEKEE (reference sequence). The trim removed 3 bases at V and 3 bases at J, leaving 8 bases unmatched. CDR3 length: 15 residues. Points on this clonotype: The antigen is unknown.

From around 0.5 ug of total RNA, TCR beta-specific cDNA was reverse-transcribed using a constant-region primer. Amplification in three nested multiplex PCR rounds with slightly modified ARM-PCR gave rise to TCR beta libraries. The opening two PCR rounds, about 11 cycles each, paired TRBV1-TRBV30 forward primers with a C-beta reverse primer. TCRdb reprocessed the multiplex PCR reads with MiXCR, giving one entry per CDR3 protein. The data contain tens of thousands of distinct CDR3 sequences, roughly two thirds of them singletons. This receptor was obtained from a man aged 35 to 55 with primary liver carcinoma and hepatitis B virus infection. The chain recombines TRBV5-5 with TRBJ2-7; 8 nucleotides match TRBD1. The specimen sequenced was liver tumor tissue from sampling region 4. This sample's subset: tumor region T4, right-lateral pole. CDR3 bases: TGTGCCAGCAGCTCTCAGGGGACAGGACTCTACGAGCAGTACTTC. It specifies CASSSQGTGLYEQYF.